These 8 T cell receptor beta chains were sequenced from one sample in a study of blood T cell repertoires in COVID-19. Produced via immunoSEQ multiplex PCR; TCRdb's table is partial and in-frame only. The sample consists of around 300,000 clones, about 83% of them appearing once. The sample comprised PBMCs or T cells enriched from blood (not recorded which). All receptors come from a woman aged 40 to 55 who had recovered from COVID-19.

CDR3 DNA: TGTGCCAGTAGACAGGACAGATCGCCGGGTGGCTACACCTTC. It codes for CASRQDRSPGGYTF. V gene TRBV19 combines with J gene TRBJ1-2; TRBD1 is a possible D gene (6 bases). Germline V gene sequence: CDR1 LNHDA, CDR2 SQIVND (reference sequence). V lost 6 bases, J lost 7 bases, and 18 bases lay in between. The CDR3 contains 14 residues.

This clone appeared a few times. This rearrangement joins TRBV28 to TRBJ1-5; 12 bases are shared with TRBD1. The V and J ends lost 6 bases and 5 bases, in that order; junction bases with no gene match: 14. The CDR3 has 18 residues. Germline lookup yields CDR1 MDHEN and CDR2 SYDVKM. The CDR3 region has the DNA TGTGCCAGCAGGCCCCCCTGGGACAGGGGGCGATGGGATCAGCCCCAGCATTTT. Translated, it gives CASRPPWDRGRWDQPQHF.

The V call is TRBV7-2, the J call TRBJ2-2; 10 nucleotides match TRBD2. V trimming: 0 bases; J trimming: 5 bases; junction bases outside the gene matches: 0. The CDR3 is made up of 15 amino acids. CDR1 SGHTA and CDR2 FQGNSA come from the germline V gene. This chain's CDR3 is CASSLALAGTGELFF. The CDR3 DNA reads TGTGCCAGCAGCTTAGCACTAGCGGGGACCGGGGAGCTGTTTTTT.

The V call is TRBV11-3, the J call TRBJ2-5; 7 bases align to TRBD2. V dropped 5 bases and J dropped 2; count of bases not matched to a gene: 8. From germline, CDR1 is SGHNT and CDR2 YENEEA. This CDR3 has 15 amino acids. The CDR3 spells CASSLYGTTQETQYF. The CDR3 coding sequence is TGTGCCAGCAGCCTTTACGGGACTACGCAAGAGACCCAGTACTTC.

This rearrangement joins TRBV15 to TRBJ1-2, with a tentative D call TRBD1 (6 bases). The V and J ends lost 1 base and 2 bases respectively, with 11 bases between them. CDR1 and CDR2 (germline): LNHNV, YYDKDF (reference sequence). This CDR3 has 15 residues. DNA for the CDR3: TGTGCCACCAGCAGAGCCAGTACAGGGAACTATGGCTACACCTTC. This gives the protein CATSRASTGNYGYTF.

The chain employs TRBV2 and TRBJ2-5; 8 bases map to TRBD1. This CDR3 has 15 amino acids. CDR1 and CDR2 from the germline V gene are SNHLY and FYNNEI. V dropped 5 bases and J dropped 5; count of bases not matched to a gene: 10. The CDR3 bases are TGTGCCAGCAGTCCTCGGACAGGGCCGGGGGAGACCCAGTACTTC. It encodes CASSPRTGPGETQYF.

The rearrangement uses TRBV19 and TRBJ2-1; 13 bases match TRBD2. Germline trimming cut 6 bases from V and 5 bases from J; bases unmatched to any gene: 10. The CDR3 spans 17 residues. CDR1 is LNHDA, CDR2 SQIVND, per germline (reference sequence). Written as DNA, the CDR3 is TGTGCCAGTAGCAGAATACCCGGGACTAGCGGGGACAATGAGCAGTTCTTC. Amino acids: CASSRIPGTSGDNEQFF. Together with reference TRBV19 and TRBJ2-1, the CDR3 gives the full variable domain: DGGITQSPKYLFRKEGQNVTLSCEQNLNHDAMYWYRQDPGQGLRLIYYSQIVNDFQKGDIAEGYSVSREKKESFPLTVTSAQKNPTAFYLCASSRIPGTSGDNEQFFGPGTRLTVL.

This chain uses TRBV7-2 with TRBJ2-5; D unclear. The ends were cut back, 1 base at V and 4 bases at J, with 10 bases in the middle. Per germline, CDR1 SGHTA and CDR2 FQGNSA. This CDR3 has 14 residues. The CDR3 DNA is TGTGCCAGCAGCTTAGGACAACAACGAGAGACCCAGTACTTC. Its translation is CASSLGQQRETQYF.